This TCR beta chain was found in a study of Graves' ophthalmopathy and Graves' hyperthyroidism. Study background: Peripheral blood was gathered at first diagnosis, ahead of any treatment whatsoever.

At least ten counts were recorded for this clonotype. Its antigen is not known. Study-level findings and limits: With around 88% sensitivity and approximately 80% specificity, a 13-signature model separated ophthalmopathy from stable hyperthyroidism.

Stable hyperthyroidism meant no ophthalmopathy within 18 months of follow-up. Germline V CDR1 and CDR2: MNHEY, SMNVEV (reference sequence). V lost 6 bases to trimming and J lost 1 base; unmatched junction nucleotides: 5. This CDR3 comprises 14 residues. Amplified material comprised TCR beta CDR3 regions derived from RNA transcripts. The library came from an HTBI-primed first-round RT-PCR and a second-round multiplex PCR. TCRdb recomputed calls from the multiplex PCR reads with MiXCR, one row per CDR3 protein. The sample yields hundreds of thousands of distinct CDR3 sequences, about a fifth seen once. This clonotype originated in a woman between 18 and 30 years old with stable Graves' hyperthyroidism. Some clones in this sample may be carry-over from other donors' samples. This chain joins TRBV27 and TRBJ1-1; 7 bases match TRBD1. Sequenced: peripheral blood. CDR3 loop: CASSIRQGNTEAFF. In nucleotides, the CDR3 is TGTGCCAGCAGCATTAGACAGGGGAACACTGAAGCTTTCTTT.